This T cell receptor (beta chain) was documented in a study of blood T cells in healthy people across ages. Comment on this clonotype: Its antigen is unknown. A junction boundary mismatches the germline segment, possibly from a read error.

Looked up from germline, CDR1 is SGHAT and CDR2 is FQNNGV. The CDR3 consists of 16 residues. With a J-beta primer mix and a sample-barcoded 5' primer, a second PCR ran about 7 to 11 cycles. MiXCR, applied by TCRdb to the 5' RACE reads, yields one record per CDR3 protein. Altogether 730,000 or so distinct CDR3 sequences are present, 43% being singletons, with the ten largest covering more than 20%. Broader study findings: More naive CD4+ cells and higher diversity were found in long-lived than in aged donors.

The sample taken for sequencing was blood. V usage is TRBV11-2 and J usage is TRBJ2-3; 8 bases are shared with TRBD2. The TCR originated in an older woman in good health. The CDR3 DNA is TGTGCCAGCGGCTTAGCTCGGCGGGGGGGCACAGATACGCAGTATTTT. Amino acids: CASGLARRGGTDTQYF.